Following are 18 T cell receptor beta chains from one sample sequenced in a study of CD8+CD57+ T cells in acquired aplastic anemia. For CDR3 and TCR beta VDJ profiling, genomic DNA was the template used. From the reads, TCRdb called clonotypes with MiXCR, one entry per CDR3 protein. The sample lists roughly 150,000 distinct CDR3 sequences, just under 45% occurring once. Sequenced: sorted CD4+, CD8+, or CD8+CD57+ T cells (not recorded which) from PBMCs. The receptors originated from a human donor in good health.

The V gene is TRBV2, the J gene TRBJ1-2, with 10 bases that match TRBD1. Germline lookup yields CDR1 SNHLY and CDR2 FYNNEI. The junction had 8 bases not matched to a gene; V was cut back by 8 bases and J by 8 bases. The CDR3 has 13 amino acids. CDR3 sequence reads: CASQTGGLKGYTF. The DNA of the CDR3 is TGTGCCAGCCAGACAGGGGGCTTGAAGGGCTACACCTTC. Together with reference TRBV2 and TRBJ1-2, the CDR3 gives the full variable domain: EPEVTQTPSHQVTQMGQEVILRCVPISNHLYFYWYRQILGQKVEFLVSFYNNEISEKSEIFDDQFSVERPDGSNFTLKIRSTKLEDSAMYFCASQTGGLKGYTFGSGTRLTVV.

This chain uses TRBV4-2 with TRBJ2-1; TRBD2 matches at 12 bases. The CDR3 runs 17 residues. Trimming cost V 4 bases and J 7 bases; bases outside gene matches: 11. Germline V CDR1 and CDR2: LGHNA, YNFKEQ. Written as DNA, the CDR3 is TGTGCCAGCAGCCGGGTGCGTGGGACTAGCGGGTTTAATGAGCAGTTCTTC. This encodes CASSRVRGTSGFNEQFF.

This clonotype occurred a few times. This chain links TRBV9 with TRBJ1-1; D not resolved. The length of the CDR3 is 13 residues. Germline CDR1 reads SGDLS; CDR2 reads YYNGEE. V was cut by 0 bases and J by 7 bases, with 10 bases left in between. The CDR3 nucleotides read TGTGCCAGCAGCGTAGGCTGGACGCGTGAAGCTTTCTTT. Translating gives CASSVGWTREAFF.

The V call is TRBV20-1, the J call TRBJ2-5; TRBD1 is a possible D gene (6 bases). The CDR3 runs 16 residues. V was pared by 0 bases and J by 0 bases, with 14 bases between. Looked up from germline, CDR1 is DFQATT and CDR2 is SNEGSKA (reference sequence). CDR3 sequence: CSARDDGGRDQETQYF. The CDR3 DNA is TGCAGTGCTAGAGACGATGGGGGCCGTGACCAAGAGACCCAGTACTTC.

This clonotype showed up many times. This chain uses TRBV10-3 with TRBJ1-1, with D hard to call. CDR1 and CDR2 (germline): ENHRY, SYGVKD. This CDR3 region has 14 residues. Trimming pared 6 bases from V and 2 bases from J, leaving 13 bases between. The CDR3 nucleotides are TGTGCCATCAGAGAGCCTAACAGTAACACTGAAGCTTTCTTT. It encodes CAIREPNSNTEAFF.

This clonotype was detected many times. This chain links TRBV6-1 with TRBJ2-7; 9 bases match TRBD1. Per the germline V gene, CDR1 is MNHNS and CDR2 is SASEGT. This CDR3 has 15 amino acids. V was clipped by 7 bases and J by 1 base; unmatched bases: 8. The CDR3 coding sequence is TGTGCCAGCACTCGAGTTGGGACAGGGTCCTACGAGCAGTACTTC. It yields the protein CASTRVGTGSYEQYF.

V usage is TRBV29-1 and J usage is TRBJ2-3; the D gene is possibly TRBD2 (7 bases). The CDR3 runs 17 residues. CDR1 and CDR2 (germline): SQVTM, ANQGSEA. V lost 0 bases and J lost 2, with 18 bases in between. CDR3 sequence reads: CSVEDPRGAGNTDTQYF. For the CDR3, the DNA is TGCAGCGTTGAAGATCCCAGGGGAGCGGGGAACACAGATACGCAGTATTTT.

This clonotype was seen repeatedly, ten times or more. The CDR3 here is CAISGGDYEQYF. Written as DNA, the CDR3 is TGTGCCATCAGTGGTGGAGACTACGAGCAGTACTTC. V usage is TRBV10-3 and J usage is TRBJ2-7; the D is unclear. The CDR3 is 12 residues long. Germline V gives CDR1 ENHRY, CDR2 SYGVKD. V dropped 4 bases and J dropped 3 bases, with 7 bases sitting between them.

This clonotype was seen many times. The chain carries TRBV12-3 or TRBV12-4 and TRBJ1-6, with 8 positions matching TRBD1. This CDR3 contains 15 residues. Germline trimming cut 6 bases from V and 9 bases from J; bases unmatched to any gene: 10. For the CDR3, the DNA is TGTGCCAGCAGCACCGGGACAGGCGGCCCTTCACCCCTCCACTTT. Translating gives CASSTGTGGPSPLHF.

This clonotype has at least ten counts. As DNA, the CDR3 is TGTGCCAGTAGTCCCTTACGGGGGAAGCCAGATACGCAGTATTTT. This codes for CASSPLRGKPDTQYF. This chain joins TRBV19 and TRBJ2-3; D perhaps matches TRBD2 (6 bases). The ends were cut back, 5 bases at V and 4 bases at J, with 16 bases in the middle. Germline loops: CDR1 LNHDA, CDR2 SQIVND (reference sequence). CDR3 length equals 15 residues.

The chain has TRBV7-9 and TRBJ1-1; D possibly corresponds to TRBD1 (5 bases). V was shortened by 5 bases and J by 0 bases, with 13 bases between the two germline ends. The V gene's germline CDR1 is SEHNR and CDR2 FQNEAQ (reference sequence). The CDR3 spans 15 residues. The CDR3 loop reads CASSKPGTLNTEAFF. The CDR3, as DNA: TGTGCCAGCAGCAAACCCGGGACCTTGAACACTGAAGCTTTCTTT.

This clonotype was seen ten or more times. V gene TRBV6-5 combines with J gene TRBJ2-7; possibly TRBD1 or TRBD2 for D (6 bases each). The ends were cut back, 0 bases at V and 3 bases at J, with 9 bases in the middle. Germline V gene sequence: CDR1 MNHEY, CDR2 SVGAGI. This CDR3 contains 14 residues. The CDR3 DNA is TGTGCCAGCAGTTACTCCGGGGGCAGCTACGAGCAGTACTTC. Translating it yields CASSYSGGSYEQYF.

Remarks on this clonotype: At one boundary the junction diverges from the germline segment, which might be a read error. The chain employs TRBV6-1 and TRBJ2-1; 10 bases are a match to TRBD2. Germline CDR1 reads MNHNS; CDR2 reads SASEGT. The CDR3 is 15 amino acids. CDR3 DNA: TGTGCCAGCGGACTAGCGGTAGAGTCCTACAGTGAGCAGTTCTTC. Translation: CASGLAVESYSEQFF.

The genes are TRBV27 and TRBJ1-4; the match to TRBD1 covers 8 bases. Germline V gene data show CDR1 as MNHEY and CDR2 as SMNVEV (reference sequence). The CDR3 loop spans 14 amino acids. V gave up 3 bases and J gave up 7 bases; unmatched junction bases: 4. The CDR3 DNA sequence: TGTGCCAGCAGTTTTTCAGGGGGCCCTGAAAAACTGTTTTTT. As protein: CASSFSGGPEKLFF.

The rearrangement links TRBV6-4 to TRBJ1-5, with D possibly being TRBD1 (5 bases). Germline CDR1 MRHNA, CDR2 SNTAGT. V was pared by 4 bases and J by 7 bases, with 11 bases between. This CDR3 has 13 amino acids. The CDR3 here is CASSAGATQPQHF. The CDR3 coding sequence is TGTGCCAGCAGTGCCGGGGCGACACAGCCCCAGCATTTT.

This clonotype was counted only a few times. The gene calls are TRBV4-1 and TRBJ1-5, with D perhaps matching TRBD1 (6 bases). The CDR3 has 16 residues. CDR1 is MGHRA, CDR2 YSYEKL, per germline. The V and J ends lost 1 base and 6 bases respectively, with 16 bases between them. The CDR3 here is CASSQVPARGIQPQHF. The CDR3 DNA follows: TGCGCCAGCAGCCAAGTCCCCGCTAGGGGGATTCAGCCCCAGCATTTT.

This clonotype was counted ten times or more. V and J are TRBV2 and TRBJ2-3, with D perhaps assigned TRBD1 or TRBD2 (5 bases each). The germline V and J ends were trimmed by 6 bases and 4 bases, with 14 bases remaining between them. Per the germline V gene, CDR1 is SNHLY and CDR2 is FYNNEI. This CDR3 spans 14 amino acids. CDR3 sequence (DNA): TGTGCCAGCAGGGGGACCGGACCACCAGATACGCAGTATTTT. Its translation: CASRGTGPPDTQYF.

In the case of this clonotype: Germline is not matched at one junction end, which may reflect a read error. The chain has TRBV4-1 and TRBJ2-2; a possible D gene is TRBD1 (6 bases). The CDR3 is 16 residues long. The germline V gene encodes CDR1 MGHRA and CDR2 YSYEKL. The CDR3 DNA sequence: TGCGCCAGCAGGCAAGGGGCAGGGGCGAACACCGGGGAGCTGTTTTTT. Its translation is CASRQGAGANTGELFF.